These 12 T cell receptor beta chains were all obtained from the same sample, sequenced in a study of blood T cell repertoires in COVID-19 (dated by TCRdb to about 2020). Library preparation used the immunoSEQ multiplex PCR assay. The clones in this table, taken by TCRdb from immuneACCESS, are in-frame only. Not every clone is retained; where verified, under half of the shortfall comes from an unresolved V gene, and the cause of the rest is unknown. The sample table contains fewer than 500,000 clones; only one count was recorded for about 87% of them. The top ten clones comprise roughly 0.76% of the sample. Sequencing was done on a sample of peripheral blood. Source of these receptors: a man between 18 and 35 years old with COVID-19, enrolled during active disease.

The J gene is TRBJ2-5, the V gene TRBV5-1; TRBD2 matches at 7 bases. Trimming removed 0 bases from V and 4 bases from J; junction bases left unmatched: 6. This CDR3 region has 15 residues. Looked up from germline, CDR1 is SGHRS and CDR2 is YFSETQ. This CDR3 is CASSLVGTTAETQYF. In DNA form, the CDR3 reads TGCGCCAGCAGCTTGGTAGGGACTACAGCAGAGACCCAGTACTTC.

The chain has TRBV13 and TRBJ1-2; D not resolved. In germline, CDR1 is PRHDT, CDR2 FYEKMQ (reference sequence). The V gene lost 3 bases and the J gene lost 2 bases, with 10 bases spanning the gap. CDR3 size: 14 residues. For the CDR3, the DNA is TGTGCCAGCAGCTTCCCGAAGCTGAACTATGGCTACACCTTC. Residues: CASSFPKLNYGYTF.

The V and J genes are TRBV5-8 and TRBJ1-2, with D tentatively TRBD1 (6 bases). The CDR3 is made up of 16 amino acids. The V gene's germline CDR1 is SGHTS and CDR2 YDEGEE. Trimming left V 4 bases short and J 4 bases short, with 20 bases between. For the CDR3, the DNA is TGTGCCAGCAGCCCGCCTCGTACCAGGGGCCCCTATGGCTACACCTTC. Its translation is CASSPPRTRGPYGYTF.

The V and J genes are TRBV9 and TRBJ2-1; 9 positions agree with TRBD2. CDR3 length: 16 amino acids. V was pared by 0 bases and J by 8 bases, with 9 bases of the junction left unmatched. From germline, CDR1 is SGDLS and CDR2 YYNGEE. The CDR3 loop is CASSVVLGGGADEQFF. The DNA for the CDR3 is TGTGCCAGCAGCGTAGTTCTTGGCGGGGGGGCTGATGAGCAGTTCTTC.

This clone was counted a single time. V is TRBV30 and J is TRBJ1-1, with a tentative D call TRBD1 (5 bases). This CDR3 is built from 12 residues. Trimming shortened V by 5 bases and J by 1 base, and 8 bases separated the two germline ends. Germline V gives CDR1 GTSNPN, CDR2 SVGIG (reference sequence). The CDR3 DNA follows: TGTGCCTGGGATAGGGGGAACACTGAAGCTTTCTTT. Its translation: CAWDRGNTEAFF.

The rearrangement joins TRBV6-5 to TRBJ2-1; the match to TRBD2 covers 11 bases. Germline lookup yields CDR1 MNHEY and CDR2 SVGAGI. This CDR3 contains 15 residues. V was pared by 7 bases and J by 6 bases, with 8 bases of the junction left unmatched. The CDR3 sequence is CASTVVSGRANEQFF. The CDR3 DNA sequence: TGTGCCAGCACGGTTGTTAGCGGGAGGGCCAATGAGCAGTTCTTC.

The V call is TRBV7-9, the J call TRBJ1-1; D call uncertain. The V end lost 5 bases, the J end lost 8 bases, and 12 bases lay between the germline ends. Germline V gene lookup returns CDR1 SEHNR and CDR2 FQNEAQ (reference sequence). CDR3 length: 12 amino acids. CDR3 sequence: CASSHSASEAFF. The CDR3 DNA reads TGTGCCAGCAGCCACTCAGCGTCGGAAGCTTTCTTT. Combining the CDR3 with reference TRBV7-9 and TRBJ1-1 gives the whole variable domain DTGVSQNPRHKITKRGQNVTFRCDPISEHNRLYWYRQTLGQGPEFLTYFQNEAQLEKSRLLSDRFSAERPKGSFSTLEIQRTEQGDSAMYLCASSHSASEAFFGQGTRLTVV.

The J gene is TRBJ2-7, the V gene TRBV5-4; weak D call: TRBD2 (5 bases). Germline CDR1 and CDR2: SGHNT and YYREEE (reference sequence). V was pared by 4 bases and J by 0 bases, with 14 bases between. The CDR3 consists of 15 residues. The CDR3 DNA is TGTGCCAGCAGCCCTGAACGTGGGAGCTCCTACGAGCAGTACTTC. Translation: CASSPERGSSYEQYF.

The genes are TRBV2 and TRBJ2-3; a weak D match, TRBD2 (7 bases). From germline, CDR1 is SNHLY and CDR2 FYNNEI. The CDR3 loop spans 14 amino acids. Trimming took off 8 bases at V and 3 bases at J, with 15 bases between the two ends. In DNA form, the CDR3 reads TGTGCCAGCGGGGGGCGGGAGAGGACAGATACGCAGTATTTT. Protein sequence: CASGGRERTDTQYF.

The gene calls are TRBV14 and TRBJ2-3; 7 bases fit TRBD2. This CDR3 is 17 amino acids long. Germline V gene sequence: CDR1 SGHDN, CDR2 FVKESK. Losses at the gene ends were 4 bases for V and 0 bases for J; bases not matched to a gene: 10. CDR3 amino acids: CASSRALTSVSTDTQYF. DNA for the CDR3: TGTGCCAGCAGCCGCGCCCTAACTAGCGTTAGCACAGATACGCAGTATTTT.

Notes on this clone: This sample also contains other DNA sequences that code for the same CDR3. The V and J genes are TRBV6-5 and TRBJ1-5; D is possibly TRBD1 (6 bases). Germline values: CDR1 MNHEY, CDR2 SVGAGI. Deletions cut 2 bases from V and 7 bases from J, with 12 bases between. The CDR3 length is 14 residues. CDR3 protein: CASSYLQGGQPQHF. The CDR3 region has the DNA TGTGCCAGCAGTTACCTACAGGGCGGGCAGCCCCAGCATTTT.

This clone was observed a handful of times. The chain has TRBV7-9 and TRBJ1-2; D gene unclear. The V end lost 7 bases, the J end lost 4 bases, and 10 bases lay between the germline ends. Germline lookup yields CDR1 SEHNR and CDR2 FQNEAQ (reference sequence). The CDR3 totals 12 residues. The CDR3 nucleotides are TGTGCCAGCACCCCCGGACTCTATGGCTACACCTTC. Encoded protein: CASTPGLYGYTF.